This T cell receptor beta chain was captured in a study of T cells expressing NK-cell markers. About this clonotype: No antigen is known for it.

TCRdb reanalyzed the 5' RACE reads and collapses them to one entry per CDR3 protein, without DNA. In all, the sample yields some 500,000 distinct CDR3 sequences. Whole-study findings and limits: What remained unclear was the HCMV specificity of expanded NKG2C+ T cell clones.

The germline V gene has CDR1 LGHNA and CDR2 YNFKEQ. The CDR3 totals 17 residues. The V gene is TRBV4-2, the J gene TRBJ2-3; TCRdb outputs TRBD2, but without DNA this stays unchecked. The source material was blood T cells: a sorted CD56 or NKG2C T cell subset, CD4+ or CD8+ T cells, or bulk PBMC T cells (not recorded which). The sequence was obtained from a woman between 50 and 59 years old in good health. CDR3 sequence reads: CASSQDRAGGRTDTQYF.